These 14 T cell receptor beta chains originate from one sample sequenced in a study of blood T cell repertoires in COVID-19. Measured with immunoSEQ multiplex PCR; TCRdb has only the in-frame clones, and not every one. Here the sample spans 150,000 to 200,000 clones, more than 85% being singletons. Sequencing input: peripheral blood. Receptors originate from a woman at least 80 years old in a cohort sampled during active or convalescent COVID-19.

This chain links TRBV15 with TRBJ2-4, with unresolved D. The CDR3 sequence is 12 residues long. With 1 base removed from V and 8 bases from J, the gap between germline ends came to 6 bases. The V gene's germline CDR1 is LNHNV and CDR2 YYDKDF (reference sequence). The DNA for the CDR3 is TGTGCCACCAGCAGAGCGGGTGACATTCAGTACTTC. Translating it yields CATSRAGDIQYF.

The CDR3 sequence is CASGQGAGYGYTF. The CDR3 nucleotides read TGTGCCAGCGGACAGGGGGCCGGCTATGGCTACACCTTC. This sequence joins TRBV25-1 and TRBJ1-2; 11 bases map to TRBD1. Germline lookup yields CDR1 MGHDK and CDR2 SYGVNS. This CDR3 is 13 amino acids long. Trimming took 8 bases from V and 4 from J; bases not matched to a gene: 3.

The V call is TRBV5-1, the J call TRBJ1-5; maybe TRBD1 (6 bases). The length of the CDR3 is 13 residues. The V and J ends lost 7 bases and 4 bases respectively, with 12 bases between them. Germline assignment: CDR1 SGHRS and CDR2 YFSETQ. CDR3 protein: CASARDINQPQHF. The CDR3 DNA sequence: TGCGCCAGCGCCCGGGACATTAATCAGCCCCAGCATTTT.

This clone has just a few counts. The chain uses TRBV12-3 or TRBV12-4 and TRBJ1-4; unclear D gene. CDR3 length equals 13 residues. The ends were cut back, 2 bases at V and 8 bases at J, with 9 bases in the middle. This CDR3 reads CASSLIGGEKLFF. The DNA of the CDR3 is TGTGCCAGCAGTTTAATCGGCGGAGAAAAACTGTTTTTT.

The V call is TRBV3-1 (or the pseudogene TRBV3-2), the J call TRBJ1-3, with unresolved D. V lost 6 bases and J 2 bases, leaving 14 bases between the germline ends. From germline, CDR1 is LGHDT and CDR2 YNNKEL (reference sequence). This CDR3 is 15 amino acids long. DNA for the CDR3: TGTGCCAGCAGAGACAACCACTGGGCTGGAAACACCATATATTTT. Protein sequence: CASRDNHWAGNTIYF.

The genes are TRBV6-5 and TRBJ1-4; unclear D gene. CDR1 MNHEY and CDR2 SVGAGI come from the germline V gene. The CDR3 length is 11 residues. Trimming removed 10 bases at V and 6 bases at J, with 9 bases between. The DNA of the CDR3 is TGTGCCACCTTCACGGATGAAAAACTGTTTTTT. It codes for CATFTDEKLFF.

This clone was counted a few times. The chain is built from TRBV7-2 and TRBJ2-1; the D gene is possibly TRBD1 (5 bases). Germline V gene lookup returns CDR1 SGHTA and CDR2 FQGNSA. The CDR3 is made up of 12 amino acids. The V gene lost 4 bases and the J gene lost 12 bases, with 13 bases spanning the gap. The CDR3 region is CASSSTASPQFF. CDR3 in DNA: TGTGCCAGCAGCTCGACAGCCTCCCCGCAGTTCTTC. The full variable domain, completed using reference TRBV7-2 and TRBJ2-1, is GAGVSQSPSNKVTEKGKDVELRCDPISGHTALYWYRQSLGQGLEFLIYFQGNSAPDKSGLPSDRFSAERTGGSVSTLTIQRTQQEDSAVYLCASSSTASPQFFGPGTRLTVL.

V is TRBV30 and J is TRBJ1-4, with D possibly TRBD1 on 5 matching bases. Trimming took off 3 bases at V and 5 bases at J, with 13 bases between the two ends. This CDR3 spans 14 amino acids. Per germline, CDR1 GTSNPN and CDR2 SVGIG (reference sequence). The CDR3 bases are TGTGCCTGGAGATTCGGGGGGGGAAATGAAAAACTGTTTTTT. This codes for CAWRFGGGNEKLFF.

This CDR3 reads CASSVEDRANYGYTF. CDR3 coding DNA: TGTGCCAGCAGCGTAGAGGACAGGGCCAACTATGGCTACACCTTC. The V and J genes are TRBV9 and TRBJ1-2, with 8 bases aligning to TRBD1. The CDR3 has 15 amino acids. The junction had 3 bases not matched to a gene; V was cut back by 0 bases and J by 2 bases. CDR1 is SGDLS, CDR2 YYNGEE, per germline.

The gene calls are TRBV21-1 and TRBJ1-5; the table's TRBD1 call for D was not verified on the DNA. TRBV21-1 is deemed a pseudogene. This CDR3 comprises 17 residues. DNA for the CDR3: TGTGCCAGCAGCAAAGGCGACCGGACAGGGGAACATCAGCCCCAGCATTTT. It is translated as CASSKGDRTGEHQPQHF.

This clone appeared once. The chain couples TRBV7-2 to TRBJ2-3; D possibly corresponds to TRBD2 (7 bases). Trimming pared 5 bases from V and 5 bases from J, leaving 17 bases between. There are 15 residues in the CDR3. CDR1 and CDR2 (germline): SGHTA, FQGNSA. CDR3 nucleotides: TGTGCCAGCAGCCAAAGGCGCGGGGGCATAGATACGCAGTATTTT. This translates into CASSQRRGGIDTQYF.

This rearrangement joins TRBV6-5 to TRBJ1-2; 8 nucleotides agree with TRBD1. CDR3 length equals 13 residues. CDR1 is MNHEY, CDR2 SVGAGI, per germline. Losses at the gene ends were 6 bases for V and 6 bases for J; bases not matched to a gene: 6. CDR3 nucleotide sequence: TGTGCCAGCAGACTACAGGGGGTCGATGGCTACACCTTC. Its protein is CASRLQGVDGYTF.

J is TRBJ2-5 and V is TRBV28; 12 bases fit TRBD2. V lost 6 bases to trimming and J lost 4 bases; unmatched junction nucleotides: 9. The CDR3 length is 16 residues. The germline gives CDR1 MDHEN, CDR2 SYDVKM. This chain's CDR3 is CASSQRLAGAGETQYF. The DNA of the CDR3 is TGTGCCAGCAGCCAAAGACTAGCGGGGGCCGGAGAGACCCAGTACTTC.

The V gene is TRBV5-6, the J gene TRBJ1-2; possible D gene TRBD1, 6 bases. This CDR3 comprises 16 residues. V lost 3 bases and J 4 bases, leaving 19 bases between the germline ends. The germline gives CDR1 SGHDT, CDR2 YYEEEE. The CDR3 is CASSSTIGTTTYGYTF. For the CDR3, the DNA is TGTGCCAGCAGCTCCACGATAGGGACAACCACCTATGGCTACACCTTC.